This passage covers 32 T cell receptor beta chains from one sample sequenced in a study of shared clonotypes between healthy human individuals. Some clones are missing from TCRdb's copy, which holds only in-frame ones; the method was immunoSEQ multiplex PCR. The repertoire includes some 1.5 million clones, roughly 96% of them detected once, and 0.95% to 1.5% sits in the top ten. The specimen sequenced was naive CD4+ T cells sorted from blood. Subset specified: CD45RA+ positively selected. The receptors here all came from a man aged 25 to 40 in good health.

Details on this clone: Other nucleotide sequences in the sample specify the same CDR3. The chain has TRBV20-1 and TRBJ1-2, with D possibly being TRBD1 (6 bases). Trimming pared 6 bases from V and 4 bases from J, leaving 9 bases between. The CDR3 sequence is 11 residues long. Germline CDR1 and CDR2: DFQATT and SNEGSKA (reference sequence). The CDR3 loop reads CSALDSYGYTF. Here the CDR3 DNA reads TGCAGTGCCCTGGACAGCTATGGCTACACCTTC.

The gene calls are TRBV5-1 and TRBJ2-7, with 12 bases identical to TRBD2. Germline loops: CDR1 SGHRS, CDR2 YFSETQ. After removal of 0 bases from V and 6 bases from J, the junction contained 10 bases not matched to a gene. The CDR3 is made up of 17 amino acids. DNA for the CDR3: TGCGCCAGCAGCTTGGGTCTAGCGGGAGGGCCCCATTTCGAGCAGTACTTC. As protein: CASSLGLAGGPHFEQYF.

This rearrangement joins TRBV10-1 to TRBJ2-1, with 11 bases that match TRBD2. The V gene's germline CDR1 is WNHNN and CDR2 SYGVQD (reference sequence). With 3 bases clipped from V and 6 bases from J, the junction kept 7 bases outside the gene matches. The CDR3 spans 16 residues. The CDR3 coding sequence is TGCGCCAGCAGTGAAATTACTAGCGGGAGATCCAATGAGCAGTTCTTC. Amino acid sequence: CASSEITSGRSNEQFF.

The chain employs TRBV18 and TRBJ2-5; 12 bases are a match to TRBD2. The CDR3 length is 15 residues. Unmatched junction bases numbered 7, after V lost 6 bases and J lost 5 bases. From germline, CDR1 is KGHSH and CDR2 LQKENI. CDR3 sequence (DNA): TGTGCCAGCTCCCCCGGACTAGCGGGATCGGAGACCCAGTACTTC. As protein: CASSPGLAGSETQYF.

The CDR3 loop is CASRYSGTSYNEQFF. In nucleotides, the CDR3 is TGTGCCAGCAGATATAGCGGGACTTCCTACAATGAGCAGTTCTTC. The chain has TRBV6-5 and TRBJ2-1; 8 bases match TRBD2. J was trimmed by 1 base and V by 6 bases; bases with no gene match: 5. Germline loops: CDR1 MNHEY, CDR2 SVGAGI. The CDR3 contains 15 residues.

The rearrangement uses TRBV7-9 and TRBJ2-7; weak D call: TRBD1 (5 bases). The CDR3 spans 15 residues. Trimming cost V 4 bases and J 3 bases, with 16 bases left between them. Germline assignment: CDR1 SEHNR and CDR2 FQNEAQ (reference sequence). CDR3 protein: CASSSILGQGYEQYF. The CDR3 region has the DNA TGTGCCAGCAGCTCGATTTTGGGCCAGGGCTACGAGCAGTACTTC.

The chain is built from TRBV9 and TRBJ2-4; maybe TRBD1 (5 bases). The CDR3 is 13 amino acids. Germline CDR1 SGDLS, CDR2 YYNGEE. V gave up 0 bases and J gave up 6 bases, with 7 bases separating them. CDR3 coding DNA: TGTGCCAGCAGCGTAGTTCAGGGAAACATTCAGTACTTC. It yields the protein CASSVVQGNIQYF.

This sequence joins TRBV7-2 and TRBJ2-1, with D perhaps TRBD2 (6 bases). From germline, CDR1 is SGHTA and CDR2 FQGNSA. This CDR3 contains 16 residues. Trimming removed 2 bases from V and 7 bases from J, with 18 bases in between. CDR3 loop: CASSLLGLSVKNEQFF. CDR3 bases: TGTGCCAGCAGCTTATTGGGACTCTCGGTGAAAAATGAGCAGTTCTTC.

V is TRBV18 and J is TRBJ2-1, with 8 bases lining up with TRBD1. Trimming took 5 bases from V and 3 from J; bases not matched to a gene: 9. The germline gives CDR1 KGHSH, CDR2 LQKENI. The CDR3 is 16 residues long. CDR3 DNA sequence: TGTGCCAGCTCATCCTTTGGGACAGGAGACTACAATGAGCAGTTCTTC. Translation: CASSSFGTGDYNEQFF.

V gene TRBV5-1 combines with J gene TRBJ2-2, with D possibly TRBD2 on 6 matching bases. V lost 2 bases and J 5 bases, leaving 13 bases between the germline ends. Germline CDR1 and CDR2: SGHRS and YFSETQ. This CDR3 has 15 amino acids. The DNA for the CDR3 is TGCGCCAGCAGCTTCTCGGGAAGCGGGACCGGGGAGCTGTTTTTT. Its protein product is CASSFSGSGTGELFF.

The chain uses TRBV7-9 and TRBJ1-5; D may be TRBD1 (6 bases). V was trimmed by 4 bases and J by 0 bases, leaving 16 bases between them. The CDR3 consists of 17 residues. Looked up from germline, CDR1 is SEHNR and CDR2 is FQNEAQ (reference sequence). CDR3 sequence (DNA): TGTGCCAGCAGCTCAGAGGACAGCCATTATAGCAATCAGCCCCAGCATTTT. This gives the protein CASSSEDSHYSNQPQHF.

V usage is TRBV6-1 and J usage is TRBJ2-7; D is perhaps TRBD1 (6 bases). The CDR3 covers 10 residues. V was trimmed by 10 bases and J by 9 bases, leaving 13 bases between them. Looked up from germline, CDR1 is MNHNS and CDR2 is SASEGT. CDR3 sequence (DNA): TGTGCCATCCAAAGACAGGTGCAGTACTTC. Its protein is CAIQRQVQYF.

CDR3 nucleotide sequence: TGTGCCAGCAGTTTTCTCGGGACTGGAAACACCATATATTTT. Protein sequence: CASSFLGTGNTIYF. V and J are TRBV28 and TRBJ1-3; D call uncertain. The CDR3 contains 14 residues. V lost 3 bases, J lost 2 bases, and 8 bases lay in between. Per germline, CDR1 MDHEN and CDR2 SYDVKM.

This clone came up once. At the DNA level, this CDR3 is encoded by other sequences in the same sample as well. This chain joins TRBV5-1 and TRBJ2-7; 7 nucleotides agree with TRBD2. Trimming removed 4 bases from V and 0 bases from J; junction bases left unmatched: 4. Per the germline V gene, CDR1 is SGHRS and CDR2 is YFSETQ. The CDR3 extends over 14 amino acids. CDR3 sequence: CASSQGGSSYEQYF. CDR3 DNA sequence: TGCGCCAGCAGCCAGGGAGGGTCCTCCTACGAGCAGTACTTC.

This chain connects TRBV18 to TRBJ1-1; unclear D gene. The CDR3 extends over 12 amino acids. In germline, CDR1 is KGHSH, CDR2 LQKENI. Trimming removed 6 bases from V and 5 bases from J, with 10 bases in between. CDR3 nucleotides: TGTGCCAGCTCCCAAAGTCAGACTGAAGCTTTCTTT. This encodes CASSQSQTEAFF.

The rearrangement joins TRBV10-1 to TRBJ2-2, with a tentative D call TRBD1 (6 bases). Per the germline V gene, CDR1 is WNHNN and CDR2 is SYGVQD (reference sequence). Trimming removed 3 bases from V and 4 bases from J, with 9 bases in between. This CDR3 has 14 amino acids. The CDR3 region has the DNA TGCGCCAGCAGTGATGGGGACACCACCGGGGAGCTGTTTTTT. It yields the protein CASSDGDTTGELFF.

Points on this clone: The same CDR3 is also encoded by other DNA sequences in this sample. The V gene is TRBV14, the J gene TRBJ2-3; D not certain. The CDR3 extends over 11 amino acids. From germline, CDR1 is SGHDN and CDR2 FVKESK. Deletions cut 3 bases from V and 6 bases from J, with 4 bases between. The CDR3 sequence: CASSQADTQYF. As DNA, the CDR3 is TGTGCCAGCAGCCAGGCTGATACGCAGTATTTT.

This rearrangement joins TRBV5-5 to TRBJ1-4; D not certain. The ends were cut back, 0 bases at V and 0 bases at J, with 15 bases in the middle. CDR1 is SGHKS, CDR2 YYEKEE, per germline (reference sequence). There are 18 residues in the CDR3. CDR3: CASSLAPATRATNEKLFF. CDR3 nucleotide sequence: TGTGCCAGCAGCTTGGCACCAGCCACACGTGCAACTAATGAAAAACTGTTTTTT.

The J gene is TRBJ1-1, the V gene TRBV19; TRBD1 is a possible D gene (5 bases). V was shortened by 6 bases and J by 1 base, with 15 bases between the two germline ends. This CDR3 comprises 15 residues. Looked up from germline, CDR1 is LNHDA and CDR2 is SQIVND (reference sequence). CDR3 in DNA: TGTGCCAGTAGAGGTTTTGGGGGACCGAACACTGAAGCTTTCTTT. Translation: CASRGFGGPNTEAFF. The full variable domain, completed using reference TRBV19 and TRBJ1-1, is DGGITQSPKYLFRKEGQNVTLSCEQNLNHDAMYWYRQDPGQGLRLIYYSQIVNDFQKGDIAEGYSVSREKKESFPLTVTSAQKNPTAFYLCASRGFGGPNTEAFFGQGTRLTVV.

This clone has only one observation. J is TRBJ2-5 and V is TRBV14; unclear D gene. This CDR3 region has 13 residues. The germline V gene encodes CDR1 SGHDN and CDR2 FVKESK. The ends were cut back, 1 base at V and 5 bases at J, with 8 bases in the middle. CDR3 region: CASSQGPRETQYF. In DNA form, the CDR3 reads TGTGCCAGCAGCCAAGGACCCAGGGAGACCCAGTACTTC.

V gene TRBV4-1 combines with J gene TRBJ2-1; D is uncertain. The V end lost 5 bases, the J end lost 0 bases, and 14 bases lay between the germline ends. CDR1 MGHRA and CDR2 YSYEKL come from the germline V gene. This CDR3 is built from 16 residues. CDR3 DNA sequence: TGCGCCAGCAGCTCCATCCTAGTGAGCTCCTACAATGAGCAGTTCTTC. Amino acid sequence: CASSSILVSSYNEQFF.

The rearrangement joins TRBV25-1 to TRBJ2-3; TRBD2 matches at 9 bases. Germline CDR1 and CDR2: MGHDK and SYGVNS. V gave up 7 bases and J gave up 1 base; unmatched junction bases: 6. The CDR3 spans 15 residues. CDR3 in DNA: TGTGCCAGCAATTCTGGCGGGAGGGGCACAGATACGCAGTATTTT. This translates into CASNSGGRGTDTQYF.

This sequence joins TRBV7-2 and TRBJ2-5, with TRBD2 matching 7 bases. V shed 1 base, J shed 3 bases, and the junction held 5 bases outside the gene matches. The CDR3 has 15 residues. CDR1 and CDR2 from the germline V gene are SGHTA and FQGNSA. The CDR3 here is CASSLVASGEETQYF. The CDR3 DNA is TGTGCCAGCAGCTTAGTGGCTAGCGGCGAAGAGACCCAGTACTTC.

The V call is TRBV15, the J call TRBJ1-5; tentatively, D is TRBD1 (5 bases). Germline V lookup: CDR1 LNHNV, CDR2 YYDKDF (reference sequence). V was pared by 0 bases and J by 3 bases, with 15 bases between. The CDR3 loop spans 17 amino acids. CDR3 loop: CATSRDRQRDPNQPQHF. CDR3 in DNA: TGTGCCACCAGCAGAGATCGCCAGCGGGACCCCAATCAGCCCCAGCATTTT.

The chain couples TRBV19 to TRBJ2-3; TRBD2 matches 13 bases. After removal of 4 bases from V and 6 bases from J, the junction contained 7 bases not matched to a gene. The CDR3 loop spans 16 amino acids. Germline CDR1 is LNHDA and CDR2 is SQIVND (reference sequence). In DNA form, the CDR3 reads TGTGCCAGTAGTACGGGGACTAGCGGGATTGGTGATACGCAGTATTTT. Amino acid sequence: CASSTGTSGIGDTQYF.

This chain links TRBV29-1 with TRBJ1-1; no clear D. Germline V gene lookup returns CDR1 SQVTM and CDR2 ANQGSEA. The CDR3 contains 11 residues. V lost 8 bases, J lost 0 bases, and 7 bases lay in between. The CDR3 region has the DNA TGCAGCTTTATTATGAACACTGAAGCTTTCTTT. The encoded protein is CSFIMNTEAFF.

This clone was detected only once. This chain links TRBV6-1 with TRBJ2-1; D is uncertain. Trimming left V 4 bases short and J 5 bases short, with 12 bases between. Germline V gene sequence: CDR1 MNHNS, CDR2 SASEGT. CDR3 length equals 14 residues. CDR3 amino acids: CASSVTIANNEQFF. The DNA for the CDR3 is TGTGCCAGCAGTGTAACCATAGCAAACAATGAGCAGTTCTTC.

V gene TRBV7-6 combines with J gene TRBJ1-4; D gene unclear. V lost 5 bases and J lost 0, with 4 bases in between. The CDR3 is made up of 13 amino acids. Germline CDR1 is SGHVS and CDR2 is FNYEAQ. The CDR3 nucleotides are TGTGCCAGCAGCCGGACAACTAATGAAAAACTGTTTTTT. Encoded protein: CASSRTTNEKLFF. The full variable domain, in which reference TRBV7-6 and TRBJ1-4 provide the parts outside the CDR3, is GAGVSQSPRYKVTKRGQDVALRCDPISGHVSLYWYRQALGQGPEFLTYFNYEAQQDKSGLPNDRFSAERPEGSISTLTIQRTEQRDSAMYRCASSRTTNEKLFFGSGTQLSVL.

This clone has a single count. This chain uses TRBV4-3 with TRBJ2-7, with a weak D call TRBD2 (6 bases). There are 11 residues in the CDR3. Germline CDR1 and CDR2: LGHNA and YSLEER. CDR3 amino acids: CAMEGYYEQYF. CDR3 sequence (DNA): TGCGCTATGGAGGGGTATTACGAGCAGTACTTC.

The CDR3 is CASSGTGFEQYF. CDR3 nucleotides: TGTGCCAGCAGCGGGACAGGGTTCGAGCAGTACTTC. This chain joins TRBV5-4 and TRBJ2-7; 9 bases are shared with TRBD1. Germline V CDR1 and CDR2: SGHNT, YYREEE (reference sequence). The junction had 2 bases not matched to a gene; V was cut back by 4 bases and J by 6 bases. This CDR3 comprises 12 residues. The variable domain in full, completed from reference TRBV5-4 and TRBJ2-7, reads ETGVTQSPTHLIKTRGQQVTLRCSSQSGHNTVSWYQQALGQGPQFIFQYYREEENGRGNFPPRFSGLQFPNYSSELNVNALELDDSALYLCASSGTGFEQYFGPGTRLTVT.

With regard to this clone: The same CDR3 can be traced to other DNA sequences in this sample. DNA of the CDR3: TGTGCCAGCAGTGAAGCGCTTCCTGGGGAGACCCAGTACTTC. Translated, it gives CASSEALPGETQYF. The V gene is TRBV2, the J gene TRBJ2-5; D is uncertain. Trimming removed 0 bases at V and 5 bases at J, with 10 bases between. Germline values: CDR1 SNHLY, CDR2 FYNNEI. The CDR3 runs to 14 residues.

Concerning this clone itself: The junction departs from the called germline gene at one end, perhaps through a read error. The chain employs TRBV30 and TRBJ2-1; 11 nucleotides align to TRBD2. The CDR3 is made up of 14 amino acids. Germline V gene data show CDR1 as GTSNPN and CDR2 as SVGIG (reference sequence). CDR3 in DNA: TGTGCCGGGAGACTAGCGGGAAACGACAATGAGCAGTTCTTC. Translating it yields CAGRLAGNDNEQFF.